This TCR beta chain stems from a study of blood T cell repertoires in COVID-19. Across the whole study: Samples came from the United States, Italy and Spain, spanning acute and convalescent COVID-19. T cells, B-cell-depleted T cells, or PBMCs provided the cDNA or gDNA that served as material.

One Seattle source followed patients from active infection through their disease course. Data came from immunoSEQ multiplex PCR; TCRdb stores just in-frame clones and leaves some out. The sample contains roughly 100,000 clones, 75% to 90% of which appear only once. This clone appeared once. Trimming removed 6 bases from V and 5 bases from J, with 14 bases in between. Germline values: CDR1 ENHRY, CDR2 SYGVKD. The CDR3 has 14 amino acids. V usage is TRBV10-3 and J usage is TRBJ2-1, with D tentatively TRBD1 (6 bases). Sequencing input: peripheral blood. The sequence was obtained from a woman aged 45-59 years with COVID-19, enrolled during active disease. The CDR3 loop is CAISPKQGNNEQFF. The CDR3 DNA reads TGTGCCATCAGCCCCAAACAGGGAAACAATGAGCAGTTCTTC.